The TCR beta chain described here comes from a study of CD8+ T cells in alopecia areata. Cell sorting on a FACSAria was used to separate CD4+ and CD8+ T cells from the PBMCs. Concerning this clone: The antigen remains undetermined.

Trimming cost V 4 bases and J 0 bases; bases outside gene matches: 8. The germline V gene encodes CDR1 SQVTM and CDR2 ANQGSEA. This CDR3 contains 15 residues. RNA extraction and reverse transcription yielded cDNA as sequencing template. The assay was immunoSEQ multiplex PCR, and TCRdb's table has in-frame clones only and misses some. The sample lists about 140,000 clones, around 57% occurring once. Study outcomes and limitations: Unlike in mice, where it was clearer, TCR sharing across patients was less clear, possibly HLA-related.

This TCR derives from a human donor in good health. The chain links TRBV29-1 to TRBJ1-1, with 7 nucleotides matching TRBD1. Sequencing input: CD4+ T cells sorted from blood. The DNA of the CDR3 is TGCAGCGTTGTTCGGGACAGTCAAATGAACACTGAAGCTTTCTTT. This gives the protein CSVVRDSQMNTEAFF.